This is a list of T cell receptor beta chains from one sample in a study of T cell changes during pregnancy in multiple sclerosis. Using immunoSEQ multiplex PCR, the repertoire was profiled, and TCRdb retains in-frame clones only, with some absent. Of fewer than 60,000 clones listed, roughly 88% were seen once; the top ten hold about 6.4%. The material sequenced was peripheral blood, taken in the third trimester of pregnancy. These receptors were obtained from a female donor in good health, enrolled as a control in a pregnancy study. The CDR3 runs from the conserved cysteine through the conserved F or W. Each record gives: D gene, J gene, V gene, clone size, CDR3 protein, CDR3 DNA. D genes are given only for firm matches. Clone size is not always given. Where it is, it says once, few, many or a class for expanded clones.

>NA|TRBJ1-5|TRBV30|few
CAWSDTGNHQPQHF
TGTGCCTGGAGTGACACAGGGAACCATCAGCCCCAGCATTTT
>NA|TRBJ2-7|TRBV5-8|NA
CASSFTTSMHEQYF
TGTGCCAGCAGCTTTACGACTAGTATGCACGAGCAGTACTTC
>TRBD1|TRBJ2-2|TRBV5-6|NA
CASSPMTGMLSRTGELFF
TGTGCCAGCAGCCCGATGACAGGGATGCTATCGAGGACCGGGGAGCTGTTTTTT
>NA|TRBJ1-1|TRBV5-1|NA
CASSFQTALNTEAFF
TGCGCCAGCAGCTTCCAGACAGCCCTGAACACTGAAGCTTTCTTT
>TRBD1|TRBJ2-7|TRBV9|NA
CASSVGQGAGEQYF
TGTGCCAGCAGCGTCGGACAGGGGGCCGGCGAGCAGTACTTC
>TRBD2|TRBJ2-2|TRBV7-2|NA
CASSSYKREVTGELFF
TGTGCCAGCAGCTCATATAAGCGGGAGGTCACCGGGGAGCTGTTTTTT
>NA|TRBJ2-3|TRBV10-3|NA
CAISESYGGDTQYF
TGTGCCATCAGTGAGTCGTACGGAGGGGATACGCAGTATTTT
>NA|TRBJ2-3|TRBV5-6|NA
CASSRTVTDTQYF
TGTGCCAGCAGCAGAACAGTCACAGATACGCAGTATTTT
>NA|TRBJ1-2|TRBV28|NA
CASADYGYTF
TGTGCCAGCGCAGACTATGGCTACACCTTC
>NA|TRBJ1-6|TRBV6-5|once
CASSDTYNSPLHF
TGTGCCAGCAGTGACACGTATAATTCACCCCTCCACTTT
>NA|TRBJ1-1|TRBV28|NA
CASTGTTGTEAFF
TGTGCCAGCACCGGGACCACAGGGACTGAAGCTTTCTTT
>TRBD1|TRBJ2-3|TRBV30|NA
CAWSFAGGLVGTQYF
TGTGCCTGGAGTTTCGCAGGGGGCTTAGTGGGTACGCAGTATTTT
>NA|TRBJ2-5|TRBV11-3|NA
CASSPEGSRETQYF
TGTGCCAGCAGCCCTGAGGGCTCTAGGGAGACCCAGTACTTC
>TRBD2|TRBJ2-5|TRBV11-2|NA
CASSFPTSGGAETQYF
TGTGCCAGCAGCTTCCCGACTAGCGGGGGGGCGGAGACCCAGTACTTC
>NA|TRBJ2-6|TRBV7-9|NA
CASSRTGANVLTF
TGTGCCAGCAGCCGTACTGGGGCCAACGTCCTGACTTTC
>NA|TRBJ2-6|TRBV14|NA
CASEQGSGANVLTF
TGTGCCAGCGAACAGGGAAGCGGGGCCAACGTCCTGACTTTC
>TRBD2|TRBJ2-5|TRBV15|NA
CATSQTSLVVETQYF
TGTGCCACCAGCCAGACTAGCTTGGTGGTGGAGACCCAGTACTTC
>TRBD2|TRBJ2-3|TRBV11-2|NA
CASRGPLGVSGSTDTQYF
TGTGCCAGCAGAGGACCCCTCGGAGTTAGCGGGTCCACAGATACGCAGTATTTT
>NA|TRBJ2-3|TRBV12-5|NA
CASGSPQYF
TGTGCTAGTGGGAGTCCGCAGTATTTT
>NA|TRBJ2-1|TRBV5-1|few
CASSLSLQTYNEQFF
TGCGCCAGCAGCCTCAGTCTACAGACCTACAATGAGCAGTTCTTC
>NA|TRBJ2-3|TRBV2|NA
CARDGNYTDTQYF
TGTGCCAGGGACGGGAACTACACAGATACGCAGTATTTT
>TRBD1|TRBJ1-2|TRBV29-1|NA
CSVEASGTDYGYTF
TGCAGCGTTGAAGCCTCCGGGACAGACTATGGCTACACCTTC
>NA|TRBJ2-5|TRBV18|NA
CASSPEETQYF
TGTGCCAGCTCACCGGAGGAGACCCAGTACTTC
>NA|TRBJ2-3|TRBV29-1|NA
CSVGGWVNTQYF
TGCAGCGTTGGAGGGTGGGTAAATACGCAGTATTTT
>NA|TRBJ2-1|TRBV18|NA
CASSPRRASSLDEQFF
TGTGCCAGCTCACCCCGCCGGGCTAGCTCTCTGGATGAGCAGTTCTTC
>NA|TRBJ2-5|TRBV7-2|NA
CASSDQGSKQYF
TGTGCCAGCAGCGACCAGGGTAGCAAGCAGTACTTC
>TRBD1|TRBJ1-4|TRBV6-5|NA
CASSYLDRVNEKLFF
TGTGCCAGCAGTTACTTGGACAGGGTGAATGAAAAACTGTTTTTT
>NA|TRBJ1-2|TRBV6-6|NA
CASREGRQASF
TGTGCCAGCAGAGAAGGCAGACAGGCCTCCTTC
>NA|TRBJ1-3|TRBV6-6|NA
CASGGSGNTIYF
TGTGCCTCCGGGGGCTCTGGAAACACCATATATTTT
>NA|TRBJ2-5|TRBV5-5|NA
CASSLDSGRPQETQYF
TGTGCCAGCAGCTTGGATTCGGGGAGACCCCAAGAGACCCAGTACTTC
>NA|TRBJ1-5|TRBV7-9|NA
CASSLDGGGNQPQHF
TGTGCCAGCAGCCTAGACGGGGGAGGCAATCAGCCCCAGCATTTT
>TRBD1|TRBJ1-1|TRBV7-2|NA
CASSLRQGDTEAFF
TGTGCCAGCAGCCTGCGACAGGGGGACACTGAAGCTTTCTTT
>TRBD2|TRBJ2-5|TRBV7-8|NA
CASSARGGQETQYF
TGTGCCAGCAGCGCTAGGGGAGGGCAAGAGACCCAGTACTTC
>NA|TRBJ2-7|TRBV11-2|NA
CASSLTGDYEQYF
TGTGCCAGCAGCTTAACAGGAGACTACGAGCAGTACTTC
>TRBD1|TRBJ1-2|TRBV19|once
CASTTDRDRDGYTF
TGTGCCAGTACCACGGACAGGGACCGTGATGGCTACACCTTC
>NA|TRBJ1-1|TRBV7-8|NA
CASSLGTANTEAFF
TGTGCCAGCAGCTTAGGGACAGCGAACACTGAAGCTTTCTTT
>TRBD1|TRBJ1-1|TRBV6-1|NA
CASRTRQGTNTEAFF
TGTGCCAGCAGAACTCGACAGGGAACGAACACTGAAGCTTTCTTT
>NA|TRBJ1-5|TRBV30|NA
CAWRGGASQPQHF
TGTGCCTGGAGGGGGGGGGCGAGTCAGCCCCAGCATTTT
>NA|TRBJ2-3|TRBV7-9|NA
CASSLDRLEDTQYF
TGTGCCAGCAGCCTGGACAGACTTGAAGATACGCAGTATTTT
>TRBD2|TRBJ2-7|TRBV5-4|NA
CASSSGGTYEQYF
TGTGCCAGCAGCTCGGGGGGGACCTACGAGCAGTACTTC
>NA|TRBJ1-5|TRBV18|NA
CASSRELQGDQPQHF
TGTGCCAGCTCACGAGAACTACAGGGAGATCAGCCCCAGCATTTT
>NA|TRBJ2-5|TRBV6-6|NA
CASSYSREKETQYF
TGTGCCAGCAGTTACTCTCGGGAAAAAGAGACCCAGTACTTC
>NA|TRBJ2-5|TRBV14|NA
CASSQIPSETQYF
TGTGCCAGCAGCCAAATTCCCTCGGAGACCCAGTACTTC
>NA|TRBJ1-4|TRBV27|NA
CASSGEGPTNEKLFF
TGTGCCAGCAGTGGCGAGGGTCCAACTAATGAAAAACTGTTTTTT
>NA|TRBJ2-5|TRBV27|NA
CASSLQQAGTQYF
TGTGCCAGCAGTTTACAACAGGCAGGGACCCAGTACTTC
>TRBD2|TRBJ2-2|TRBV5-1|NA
CASSLAVAGSGELFF
TGCGCCAGCAGCTTGGCGGTAGCGGGGTCCGGGGAGCTGTTTTTT
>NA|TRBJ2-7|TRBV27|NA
CASSFSTGEASYEQYF
TGTGCCAGCAGTTTCTCAACAGGGGAGGCCTCCTACGAGCAGTACTTC
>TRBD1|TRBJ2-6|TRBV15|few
CATSRPQGSGANVLTF
TGTGCCACCAGCAGACCACAGGGGAGCGGGGCCAACGTCCTGACTTTC
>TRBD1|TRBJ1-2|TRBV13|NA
CASSLGWGQGQPLNYGYTF
TGTGCCAGCAGCTTAGGATGGGGACAGGGACAACCGCTGAACTATGGCTACACCTTC
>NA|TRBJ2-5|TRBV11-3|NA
CASSPGVSQETQYF
TGTGCCAGCAGCCCAGGGGTTTCCCAAGAGACCCAGTACTTC
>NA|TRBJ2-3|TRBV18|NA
CASSTTSGTQYF
TGTGCCAGCTCCACCACAAGTGGTACGCAGTATTTT
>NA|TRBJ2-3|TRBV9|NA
CASSVRLVDTQYF
TGTGCCAGCAGCGTTCGACTGGTAGATACGCAGTATTTT